The 7 T cell receptor beta chains below come from one sample, sequenced in a study of cytomegalovirus exposure and HLA in healthy donors. The PCR made use of 60 Vbeta and 13 Jbeta primers. Assay: immunoSEQ multiplex PCR; the TCRdb copy retains only in-frame clones and omits some. Seen here are 160,000 or so clones, about four fifths observed once, and the top ten hold 4.1%. Sequencing was performed on PBMCs. The receptors were sampled from a man aged 50 to 59 in good health and CMV-seropositive.

The chain carries TRBV5-1 and TRBJ1-1; no clear D. Germline values: CDR1 SGHRS, CDR2 YFSETQ. Trimming took 0 bases from V and 0 from J, leaving 9 bases between them. The CDR3 covers 15 residues. The CDR3 region has the DNA TGCGCCAGCAGCTTGGACGCGGGGATGAACACTGAAGCTTTCTTT. Encoded protein: CASSLDAGMNTEAFF. Supplemented by reference TRBV5-1 and TRBJ1-1, the full variable domain reads KAGVTQTPRYLIKTRGQQVTLSCSPISGHRSVSWYQQTPGQGLQFLFEYFSETQRNKGNFPGRFSGRQFSNSRSEMNVSTLELGDSALYLCASSLDAGMNTEAFFGQGTRLTVV.

The chain carries TRBV18 and TRBJ2-7, with 8 bases aligning to TRBD2. With 0 bases clipped from V and 6 bases from J, the junction kept 10 bases outside the gene matches. The V gene's germline CDR1 is KGHSH and CDR2 LQKENI. The CDR3 sequence is 16 residues long. This CDR3 is CASSPPNGRASREQYF. The CDR3 nucleotides are TGTGCCAGCTCACCACCTAACGGGAGGGCCTCGCGCGAGCAGTACTTC.

This clone appeared a few times. V and J are TRBV4-1 and TRBJ2-5; D is perhaps TRBD1 (5 bases). Germline V CDR1 and CDR2: MGHRA, YSYEKL. This CDR3 has 15 residues. V was cut by 0 bases and J by 7 bases, with 15 bases left in between. Here the CDR3 reads CASSQDPSPGWTQYF. In DNA form, the CDR3 reads TGCGCCAGCAGCCAAGATCCCAGCCCAGGGTGGACCCAGTACTTC.

The chain couples TRBV28 to TRBJ2-7; TRBD2 matches at 8 bases. Per the germline V gene, CDR1 is MDHEN and CDR2 is SYDVKM. V was pared by 7 bases and J by 4 bases, with 15 bases of the junction left unmatched. The CDR3 spans 16 residues. CDR3 DNA: TGTGCCAGCACCCGGGCCGGGGGCGGGGGGTGGTACGAGCAGTACTTC. Translating gives CASTRAGGGGWYEQYF.

This clone was found once. The chain couples TRBV7-3 to TRBJ1-1; D is undetermined. Germline CDR1 reads SGHTA; CDR2 reads FQGTGA. CDR3 length: 13 amino acids. V was cut by 7 bases and J by 4 bases, with 13 bases left in between. CDR3 coding DNA: TGTGCCAGCACCCAGAAGCGGGGCACTGAAGCTTTCTTT. Amino acids: CASTQKRGTEAFF.

The chain couples TRBV5-4 to TRBJ1-1; D remains ambiguous. Germline loops: CDR1 SGHNT, CDR2 YYREEE (reference sequence). This CDR3 has 16 residues. V was pared by 4 bases and J by 0 bases, with 16 bases between. For the CDR3, the DNA is TGTGCCAGCAGCCCTAGTTTGACGGGTATGAACACTGAAGCTTTCTTT. This encodes CASSPSLTGMNTEAFF.

This clone is a singleton in its sample. The chain has TRBV28 and TRBJ2-7; perhaps TRBD1 as D (6 bases). The CDR3 consists of 14 residues. CDR1 MDHEN and CDR2 SYDVKM come from the germline V gene. Between the trimmed V and J ends, which lost 4 bases and 0 bases, there was a span of 10 bases. In DNA, the CDR3 is TGTGCCAGCAGTTACACAGGGAACTCCTACGAGCAGTACTTC. The encoded protein is CASSYTGNSYEQYF.